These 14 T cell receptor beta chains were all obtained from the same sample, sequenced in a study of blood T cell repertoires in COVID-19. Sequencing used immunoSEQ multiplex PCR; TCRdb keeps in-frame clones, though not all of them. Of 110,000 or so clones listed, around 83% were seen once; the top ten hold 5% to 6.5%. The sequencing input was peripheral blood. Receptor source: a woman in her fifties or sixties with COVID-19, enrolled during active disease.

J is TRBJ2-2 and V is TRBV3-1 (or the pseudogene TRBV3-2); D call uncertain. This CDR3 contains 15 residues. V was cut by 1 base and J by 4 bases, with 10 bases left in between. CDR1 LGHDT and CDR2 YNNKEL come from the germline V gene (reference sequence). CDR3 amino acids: CASSQAGVPTGELFF. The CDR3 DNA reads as TGTGCCAGCAGCCAAGCCGGAGTACCCACCGGGGAGCTGTTTTTT.

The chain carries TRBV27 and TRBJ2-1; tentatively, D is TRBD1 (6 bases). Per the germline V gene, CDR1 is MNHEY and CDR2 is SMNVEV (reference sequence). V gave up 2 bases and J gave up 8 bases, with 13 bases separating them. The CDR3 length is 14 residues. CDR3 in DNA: TGTGCCAGCAGTTTAGAGGCAGGGGCAGATGAGCAGTTCTTC. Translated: CASSLEAGADEQFF.

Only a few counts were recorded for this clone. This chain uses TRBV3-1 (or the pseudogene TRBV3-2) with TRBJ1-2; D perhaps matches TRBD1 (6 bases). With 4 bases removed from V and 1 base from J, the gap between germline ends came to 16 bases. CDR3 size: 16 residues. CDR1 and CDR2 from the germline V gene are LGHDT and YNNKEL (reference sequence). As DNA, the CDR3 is TGTGCCAGCAGCCCTAGACGGCGGGGGCTTAACTATGGCTACACCTTC. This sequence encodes CASSPRRRGLNYGYTF.

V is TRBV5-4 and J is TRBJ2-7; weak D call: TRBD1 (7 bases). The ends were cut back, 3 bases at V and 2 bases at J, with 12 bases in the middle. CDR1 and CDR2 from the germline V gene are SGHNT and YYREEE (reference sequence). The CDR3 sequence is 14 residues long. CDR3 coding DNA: TGTGCCAGCAGCTCCGGGGGACAGACCTACGAGCAGTACTTC. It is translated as CASSSGGQTYEQYF.

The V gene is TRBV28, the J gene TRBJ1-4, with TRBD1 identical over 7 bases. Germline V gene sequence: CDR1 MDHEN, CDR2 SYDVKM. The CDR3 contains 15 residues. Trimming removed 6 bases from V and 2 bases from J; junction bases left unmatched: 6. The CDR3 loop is CASSSPTGTNEKLFF. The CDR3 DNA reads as TGTGCCAGCAGCTCTCCGACAGGGACTAATGAAAAACTGTTTTTT.

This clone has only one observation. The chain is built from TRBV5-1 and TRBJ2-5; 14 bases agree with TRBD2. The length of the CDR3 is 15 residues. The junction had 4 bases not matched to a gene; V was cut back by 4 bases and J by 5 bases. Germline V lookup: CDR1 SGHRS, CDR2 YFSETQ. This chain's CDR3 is CASSPGTSGGETQYF. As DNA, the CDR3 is TGCGCCAGCAGCCCTGGGACTAGCGGGGGTGAGACCCAGTACTTC.

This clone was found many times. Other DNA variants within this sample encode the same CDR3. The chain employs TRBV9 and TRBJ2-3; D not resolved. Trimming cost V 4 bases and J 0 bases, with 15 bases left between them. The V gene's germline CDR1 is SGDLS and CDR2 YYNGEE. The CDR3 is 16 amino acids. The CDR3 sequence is CASSPPPGLSTDTQYF. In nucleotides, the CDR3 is TGTGCCAGCAGCCCACCACCGGGTCTGAGCACAGATACGCAGTATTTT.

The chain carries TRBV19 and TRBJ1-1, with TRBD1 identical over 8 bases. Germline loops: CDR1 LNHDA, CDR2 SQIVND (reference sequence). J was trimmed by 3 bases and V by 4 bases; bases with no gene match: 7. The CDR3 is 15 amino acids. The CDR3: CASSRGQGEDTEAFF. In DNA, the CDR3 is TGTGCCAGTAGTAGAGGACAGGGAGAGGACACTGAAGCTTTCTTT.

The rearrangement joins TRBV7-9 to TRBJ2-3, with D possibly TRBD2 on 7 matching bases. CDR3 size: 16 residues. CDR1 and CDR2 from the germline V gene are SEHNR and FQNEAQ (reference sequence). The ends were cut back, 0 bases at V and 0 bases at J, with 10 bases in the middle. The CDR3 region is CASSLARGLSTDTQYF. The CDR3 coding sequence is TGTGCCAGCAGCTTAGCGCGGGGGCTCAGCACAGATACGCAGTATTTT.

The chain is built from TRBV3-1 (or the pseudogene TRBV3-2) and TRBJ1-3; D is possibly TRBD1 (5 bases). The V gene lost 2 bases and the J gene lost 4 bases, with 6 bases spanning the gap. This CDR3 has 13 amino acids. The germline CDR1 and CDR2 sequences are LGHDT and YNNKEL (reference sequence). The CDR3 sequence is CASSQPGGNTIYF. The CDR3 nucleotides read TGTGCCAGCAGCCAACCAGGGGGAAACACCATATATTTT.

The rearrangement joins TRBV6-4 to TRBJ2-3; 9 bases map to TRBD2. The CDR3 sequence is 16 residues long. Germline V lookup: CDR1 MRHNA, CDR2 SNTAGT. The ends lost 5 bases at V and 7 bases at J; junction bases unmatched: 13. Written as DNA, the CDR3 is TGTGCCAGCAGTCCCTCCTGGCGGGGGGGCCAACATACGCAGTATTTT. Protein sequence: CASSPSWRGGQHTQYF.

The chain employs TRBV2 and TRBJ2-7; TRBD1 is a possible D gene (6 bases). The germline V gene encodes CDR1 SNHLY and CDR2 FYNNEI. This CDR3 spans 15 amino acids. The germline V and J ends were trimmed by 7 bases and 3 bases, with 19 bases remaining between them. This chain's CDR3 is CASIPEQGGFYEQYF. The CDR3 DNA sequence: TGTGCCAGCATCCCCGAACAGGGCGGATTCTACGAGCAGTACTTC.

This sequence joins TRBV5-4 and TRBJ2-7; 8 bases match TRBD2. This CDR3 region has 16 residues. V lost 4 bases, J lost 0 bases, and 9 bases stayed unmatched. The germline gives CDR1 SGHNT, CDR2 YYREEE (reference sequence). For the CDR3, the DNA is TGTGCCAGCAGCCCCGGGGGGCGGGGGGTCTCCTACGAGCAGTACTTC. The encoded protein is CASSPGGRGVSYEQYF.

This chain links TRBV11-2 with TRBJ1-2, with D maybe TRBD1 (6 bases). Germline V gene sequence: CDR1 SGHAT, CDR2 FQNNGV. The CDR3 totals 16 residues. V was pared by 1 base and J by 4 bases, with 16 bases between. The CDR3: CASSLVPQGKGYGYTF. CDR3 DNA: TGTGCCAGCAGCTTAGTTCCGCAGGGGAAGGGCTATGGCTACACCTTC.